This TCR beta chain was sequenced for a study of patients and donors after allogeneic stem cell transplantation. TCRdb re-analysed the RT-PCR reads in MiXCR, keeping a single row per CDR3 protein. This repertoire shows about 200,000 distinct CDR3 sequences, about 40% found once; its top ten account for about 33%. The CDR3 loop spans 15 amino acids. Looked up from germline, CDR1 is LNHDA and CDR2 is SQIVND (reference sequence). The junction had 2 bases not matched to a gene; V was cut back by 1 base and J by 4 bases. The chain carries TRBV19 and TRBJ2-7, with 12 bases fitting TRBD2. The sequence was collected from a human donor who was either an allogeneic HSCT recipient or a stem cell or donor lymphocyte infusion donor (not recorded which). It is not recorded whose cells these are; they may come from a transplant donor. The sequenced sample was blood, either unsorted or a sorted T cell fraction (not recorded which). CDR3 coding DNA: TGTGCCAGTAGTATAGGACTAGCGGGAGAGTACGAGCAGTACTTC. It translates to CASSIGLAGEYEQYF.